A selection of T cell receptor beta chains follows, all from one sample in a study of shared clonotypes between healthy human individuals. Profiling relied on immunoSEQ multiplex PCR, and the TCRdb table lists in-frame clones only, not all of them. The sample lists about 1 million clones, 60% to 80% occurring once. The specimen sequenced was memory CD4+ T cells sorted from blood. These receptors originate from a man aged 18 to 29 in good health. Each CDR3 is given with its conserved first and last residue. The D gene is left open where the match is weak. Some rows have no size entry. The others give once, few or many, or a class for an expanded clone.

CDR3 protein: CASSSRTSGHTGELFF; CDR3 DNA: TGTGCCAGCAGCTCCCGGACTAGCGGGCACACCGGGGAGCTGTTTTTT; J gene: TRBJ2-2; clone size: NA; D gene: TRBD2; V gene: TRBV11-3
CDR3 protein: CAISVGGTGTEAFF; CDR3 DNA: TGTGCCATCAGTGTTGGGGGAACTGGTACTGAAGCTTTCTTT; J gene: TRBJ1-1; clone size: few; D gene: NA; V gene: TRBV10-3
CDR3 protein: CASNPDRGLSVGYTF; CDR3 DNA: TGTGCCAGCAACCCGGACAGGGGGCTTTCGGTTGGCTACACCTTC; J gene: TRBJ1-2; clone size: NA; D gene: TRBD1; V gene: TRBV5-4
CDR3 protein: CSALEGYTF; CDR3 DNA: TGCAGTGCCCTCGAGGGCTACACCTTC; J gene: TRBJ1-2; clone size: NA; D gene: NA; V gene: TRBV20-1
CDR3 protein: CASSSQGVRTEAFF; CDR3 DNA: TGCGCCAGCAGCTCCCAGGGGGTTCGCACTGAAGCTTTCTTT; J gene: TRBJ1-1; clone size: NA; D gene: TRBD1; V gene: TRBV5-1
CDR3 protein: CASSKPEQEAYGYTF; CDR3 DNA: TGCGCCAGCAGCAAGCCCGAACAGGAAGCCTATGGCTACACCTTC; J gene: TRBJ1-2; clone size: NA; D gene: NA; V gene: TRBV5-1
CDR3 protein: CASSPPYPGWGKNYGYTF; CDR3 DNA: TGTGCCAGCTCACCACCGTACCCAGGGTGGGGGAAAAACTATGGCTACACCTTC; J gene: TRBJ1-2; clone size: NA; D gene: NA; V gene: TRBV18
CDR3 protein: CASSLGSGRMYEQYF; CDR3 DNA: TGTGCCAGCAGCTTAGGTAGCGGGAGGATGTACGAGCAGTACTTC; J gene: TRBJ2-7; clone size: NA; D gene: TRBD2; V gene: TRBV7-2
CDR3 protein: CASSPREATYEQYF; CDR3 DNA: TGTGCCAGCTCACCAAGGGAGGCGACCTACGAGCAGTACTTC; J gene: TRBJ2-7; clone size: NA; D gene: NA; V gene: TRBV18
CDR3 protein: CASSETDTVSAFF; CDR3 DNA: TGTGCCAGCAGTGAAACGGACACGGTTTCCGCTTTCTTT; J gene: TRBJ1-1; clone size: NA; D gene: NA; V gene: TRBV6-1
CDR3 protein: CASSLAQIDNSPLHF; CDR3 DNA: TGCGCCAGCAGCTTGGCTCAGATTGATAATTCACCCCTCCACTTT; J gene: TRBJ1-6; clone size: NA; D gene: NA; V gene: TRBV5-1
CDR3 protein: CASSLVGSGSISTQFF; CDR3 DNA: TGTGCCAGCAGCTTAGTAGGTAGCGGGAGCATATCAACGCAGTTCTTC; J gene: TRBJ2-1; clone size: NA; D gene: TRBD2; V gene: TRBV11-2
CDR3 protein: CAIGASGNTIYF; CDR3 DNA: TGTGCCATCGGGGCCTCTGGAAACACCATATATTTT; J gene: TRBJ1-3; clone size: once; D gene: NA; V gene: TRBV10-3
CDR3 protein: CAWRTGGSYGYTF; CDR3 DNA: TGTGCCTGGAGGACAGGGGGTTCCTATGGCTACACCTTC; J gene: TRBJ1-2; clone size: NA; D gene: TRBD1; V gene: TRBV30
CDR3 protein: CASSRRLAGAADTQYF; CDR3 DNA: TGTGCCAGCAGTCGCCGACTAGCGGGAGCGGCAGATACGCAGTATTTT; J gene: TRBJ2-3; clone size: NA; D gene: TRBD2; V gene: TRBV27
CDR3 protein: CASSLSSTASGEKLFF; CDR3 DNA: TGTGCCAGCAGCTTATCCAGCACGGCGTCCGGTGAAAAACTGTTTTTT; J gene: TRBJ1-4; clone size: NA; D gene: NA; V gene: TRBV7-2
CDR3 protein: CASSLVASSGNTIYF; CDR3 DNA: TGTGCCAGCAGCCTGGTCGCAAGCTCTGGAAACACCATATATTTT; J gene: TRBJ1-3; clone size: NA; D gene: NA; V gene: TRBV7-9
CDR3 protein: CASSYNTGTGGEQYF; CDR3 DNA: TGTGCCAGCAGTTACAACACAGGGACGGGGGGGGAGCAGTACTTC; J gene: TRBJ2-7; clone size: many; D gene: TRBD2; V gene: TRBV6-6
CDR3 protein: CASSWGQGDAFF; CDR3 DNA: TGTGCCAGCAGCTGGGGACAGGGGGACGCTTTCTTT; J gene: TRBJ1-1; clone size: NA; D gene: TRBD1; V gene: TRBV6-1
CDR3 protein: CASSPDRVLNTEAFF; CDR3 DNA: TGCGCCAGCAGCCCCGACAGGGTATTGAACACTGAAGCTTTCTTT; J gene: TRBJ1-1; clone size: NA; D gene: TRBD1; V gene: TRBV5-1
CDR3 protein: CASSSGTARGYTF; CDR3 DNA: TGTGCCAGCAGTTCCGGGACAGCTAGAGGCTACACCTTC; J gene: TRBJ1-2; clone size: NA; D gene: TRBD1; V gene: TRBV6-5
CDR3 protein: CASSYSGENTIYF; CDR3 DNA: TGTGCCAGCAGTTACTCAGGAGAAAACACCATATATTTT; J gene: TRBJ1-3; clone size: NA; D gene: NA; V gene: TRBV6-6
CDR3 protein: CASSESGLDEQYF; CDR3 DNA: TGTGCCAGCAGTGAATCGGGGCTAGACGAGCAGTACTTC; J gene: TRBJ2-7; clone size: NA; D gene: NA; V gene: TRBV25-1
CDR3 protein: CASSLRPGQGDETQYF; CDR3 DNA: TGCGCCAGCAGCCTCCGTCCGGGACAGGGGGATGAGACCCAGTACTTC; J gene: TRBJ2-5; clone size: once; D gene: TRBD1; V gene: TRBV5-1
CDR3 protein: CASRKVRSDEQYF; CDR3 DNA: TGTGCCAGCAGAAAGGTACGCTCGGACGAGCAGTACTTC; J gene: TRBJ2-7; clone size: NA; D gene: NA; V gene: TRBV2
CDR3 protein: CASRTTSSYEQYF; CDR3 DNA: TGTGCCAGCAGGACAACTAGCAGCTACGAGCAGTACTTC; J gene: TRBJ2-7; clone size: NA; D gene: NA; V gene: TRBV2
CDR3 protein: CASSSEGGGPRPVLFF; CDR3 DNA: TGTGCCAGCAGTTCCGAGGGGGGCGGCCCTCGTCCAGTCCTGTTCTTC; J gene: TRBJ2-1; clone size: NA; D gene: NA; V gene: TRBV6-5
CDR3 protein: CASSDSNWPRGYTF; CDR3 DNA: TGTGCCAGCAGTGACTCGAATTGGCCTCGGGGCTACACCTTC; J gene: TRBJ1-2; clone size: NA; D gene: NA; V gene: TRBV6-4
CDR3 protein: CASIWKREDLIYEQYF; CDR3 DNA: TGCGCCAGCATATGGAAGCGGGAGGACCTTATCTACGAGCAGTACTTC; J gene: TRBJ2-7; clone size: NA; D gene: TRBD2; V gene: TRBV10-1
CDR3 protein: CAWSPQGFYEQYF; CDR3 DNA: TGTGCCTGGAGTCCGCAGGGGTTCTACGAGCAGTACTTC; J gene: TRBJ2-7; clone size: NA; D gene: NA; V gene: TRBV30
CDR3 protein: CASSGRRGGYEQYF; CDR3 DNA: TGTGCCAGCAGTGGGAGGAGGGGTGGCTACGAGCAGTACTTC; J gene: TRBJ2-7; clone size: once; D gene: NA; V gene: TRBV2
CDR3 protein: CASSLLGPNEKLFF; CDR3 DNA: TGTGCCAGCAGTTTATTGGGGCCGAATGAAAAACTGTTTTTT; J gene: TRBJ1-4; clone size: NA; D gene: NA; V gene: TRBV28
CDR3 protein: CASSERTSGSPRSYEQYF; CDR3 DNA: TGTGCCAGCAGTGAGCGGACTAGCGGGAGCCCCCGCTCCTACGAGCAGTACTTC; J gene: TRBJ2-7; clone size: NA; D gene: TRBD2; V gene: TRBV6-1
CDR3 protein: CASSPGTGDQPQHF; CDR3 DNA: TGTGCCAGCTCACCGGGGACAGGCGATCAGCCCCAGCATTTT; J gene: TRBJ1-5; clone size: NA; D gene: TRBD1; V gene: TRBV18
CDR3 protein: CASSPKLDPSSTDTQYF; CDR3 DNA: TGTGCCAGCAGCCCGAAACTAGACCCTTCCTCCACAGATACGCAGTATTTT; J gene: TRBJ2-3; clone size: few; D gene: NA; V gene: TRBV11-2
CDR3 protein: CASSATGTVSPYEQYF; CDR3 DNA: TGCGCCAGCAGTGCCACTGGGACAGTCAGCCCCTACGAGCAGTACTTC; J gene: TRBJ2-7; clone size: NA; D gene: TRBD1; V gene: TRBV10-2
CDR3 protein: CASSLEGAGYNEQFF; CDR3 DNA: TGTGCCAGCAGCTTAGAGGGGGCTGGCTACAATGAGCAGTTCTTC; J gene: TRBJ2-1; clone size: NA; D gene: TRBD1; V gene: TRBV7-6
CDR3 protein: CASSQGHEYYEQYF; CDR3 DNA: TGTGCCAGCAGCCAGGGACATGAATATTACGAGCAGTACTTC; J gene: TRBJ2-7; clone size: NA; D gene: NA; V gene: TRBV5-8
CDR3 protein: CSVKGGSSYNEQFF; CDR3 DNA: TGCAGCGTCAAAGGGGGGAGCTCCTACAATGAGCAGTTCTTC; J gene: TRBJ2-1; clone size: NA; D gene: NA; V gene: TRBV29-1
CDR3 protein: CASRGDNYEQYF; CDR3 DNA: TGTGCCAGCAGGGGGGACAACTACGAGCAGTACTTC; J gene: TRBJ2-7; clone size: once; D gene: NA; V gene: TRBV2
CDR3 protein: CASSLQGSTDTQYF; CDR3 DNA: TGTGCCAGCAGCTTACAGGGCAGCACAGATACGCAGTATTTT; J gene: TRBJ2-3; clone size: NA; D gene: NA; V gene: TRBV7-9
CDR3 protein: CASRQPGQPSYEQYF; CDR3 DNA: TGCGCCAGCAGGCAGCCGGGACAGCCTTCCTACGAGCAGTACTTC; J gene: TRBJ2-7; clone size: few; D gene: TRBD1; V gene: TRBV5-1
CDR3 protein: CASSLNVGGEDGYTF; CDR3 DNA: TGTGCCAGCAGCTTAAACGTAGGGGGAGAGGATGGCTACACCTTC; J gene: TRBJ1-2; clone size: NA; D gene: NA; V gene: TRBV7-8
CDR3 protein: CASSQGVGTVNIQYF; CDR3 DNA: TGTGCCAGCAGCCAGGGCGTCGGGACAGTTAACATTCAGTACTTC; J gene: TRBJ2-4; clone size: NA; D gene: TRBD1; V gene: TRBV5-6
CDR3 protein: CASSFDSSGNTIYF; CDR3 DNA: TGTGCCAGCAGCTTCGACAGCTCTGGAAACACCATATATTTT; J gene: TRBJ1-3; clone size: NA; D gene: NA; V gene: TRBV7-2
CDR3 protein: CASSEGGGSSYEQYF; CDR3 DNA: TGTGCCAGCAGCGAAGGGGGGGGCAGCTCCTACGAGCAGTACTTC; J gene: TRBJ2-7; clone size: NA; D gene: NA; V gene: TRBV11-2
CDR3 protein: CSVVWGSVYQETQYF; CDR3 DNA: TGCAGCGTTGTTTGGGGTAGCGTGTACCAAGAGACCCAGTACTTC; J gene: TRBJ2-5; clone size: few; D gene: NA; V gene: TRBV29-1
CDR3 protein: CASSFRANSYNEQFF; CDR3 DNA: TGTGCCAGCAGCTTCCGGGCGAACTCCTACAATGAGCAGTTCTTC; J gene: TRBJ2-1; clone size: NA; D gene: NA; V gene: TRBV5-6
CDR3 protein: CASSLSPQMNEQFF; CDR3 DNA: TGTGCCAGCAGCTTATCCCCCCAGATGAATGAGCAGTTCTTC; J gene: TRBJ2-1; clone size: NA; D gene: NA; V gene: TRBV7-2
CDR3 protein: CASSETGANVLTF; CDR3 DNA: TGTGCCAGCAGCGAGACAGGGGCCAACGTCCTGACTTTC; J gene: TRBJ2-6; clone size: NA; D gene: NA; V gene: TRBV16
CDR3 protein: CASSLGLYQPQHF; CDR3 DNA: TGTGCCAGCAGCTTAGGCTTGTATCAGCCCCAGCATTTT; J gene: TRBJ1-5; clone size: NA; D gene: NA; V gene: TRBV7-2
CDR3 protein: CAWSVRTGTTGELFF; CDR3 DNA: TGTGCCTGGAGTGTACGAACAGGGACCACCGGGGAGCTGTTTTTT; J gene: TRBJ2-2; clone size: few; D gene: NA; V gene: TRBV30
CDR3 protein: CASSPRNAQDTGELFF; CDR3 DNA: TGTGCCAGCTCACCACGTAATGCACAAGACACCGGGGAGCTGTTTTTT; J gene: TRBJ2-2; clone size: NA; D gene: NA; V gene: TRBV18
CDR3 protein: CASSLGQRAGELFF; CDR3 DNA: TGCGCCAGCAGCTTGGGGCAGAGGGCCGGGGAGCTGTTTTTT; J gene: TRBJ2-2; clone size: many; D gene: NA; V gene: TRBV5-1
CDR3 protein: CASSTSYTGETQYF; CDR3 DNA: TGTGCCAGCAGCACGTCGTACACGGGGGAGACCCAGTACTTC; J gene: TRBJ2-5; clone size: few; D gene: NA; V gene: TRBV6-5
CDR3 protein: CASSQDYRGVTQYF; CDR3 DNA: TGTGCCAGCAGCCAAGATTACAGGGGAGTAACGCAGTATTTT; J gene: TRBJ2-3; clone size: once; D gene: TRBD1; V gene: TRBV14
CDR3 protein: CASLEVIQYF; CDR3 DNA: TGTGCCAGCCTCGAGGTGATCCAGTACTTC; J gene: TRBJ2-5; clone size: NA; D gene: NA; V gene: TRBV27